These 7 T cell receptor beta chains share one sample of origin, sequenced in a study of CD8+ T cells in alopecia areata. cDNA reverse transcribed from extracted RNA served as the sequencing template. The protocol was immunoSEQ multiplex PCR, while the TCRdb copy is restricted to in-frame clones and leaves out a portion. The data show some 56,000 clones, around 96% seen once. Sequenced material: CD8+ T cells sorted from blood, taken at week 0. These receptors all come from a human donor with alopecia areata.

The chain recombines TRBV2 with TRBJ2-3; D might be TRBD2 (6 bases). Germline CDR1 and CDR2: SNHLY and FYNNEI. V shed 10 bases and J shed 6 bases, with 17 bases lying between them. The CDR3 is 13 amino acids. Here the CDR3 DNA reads TGTGCCAAGAGGGCGGGGACCTCGGATACGCAGTATTTT. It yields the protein CAKRAGTSDTQYF.

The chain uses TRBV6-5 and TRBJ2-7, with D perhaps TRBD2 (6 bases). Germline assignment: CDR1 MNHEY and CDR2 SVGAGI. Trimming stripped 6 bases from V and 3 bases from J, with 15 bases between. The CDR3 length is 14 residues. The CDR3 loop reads CASSPAGGSYEQYF. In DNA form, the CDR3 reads TGTGCCAGCAGCCCCGCCGGGGGAAGCTACGAGCAGTACTTC.

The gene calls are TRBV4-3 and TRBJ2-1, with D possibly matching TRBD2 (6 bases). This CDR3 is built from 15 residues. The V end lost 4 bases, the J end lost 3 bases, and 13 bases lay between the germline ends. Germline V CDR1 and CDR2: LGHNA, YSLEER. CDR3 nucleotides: TGCGCCAGCAGCCCCGGGACTCCCGTCTACAATGAGCAGTTCTTC. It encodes CASSPGTPVYNEQFF.

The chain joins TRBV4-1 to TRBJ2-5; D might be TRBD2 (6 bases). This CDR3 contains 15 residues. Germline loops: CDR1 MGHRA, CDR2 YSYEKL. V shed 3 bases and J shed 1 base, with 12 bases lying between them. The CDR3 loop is CASSQVGGFQETQYF. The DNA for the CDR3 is TGCGCCAGCAGCCAGGTCGGGGGATTCCAAGAGACCCAGTACTTC.

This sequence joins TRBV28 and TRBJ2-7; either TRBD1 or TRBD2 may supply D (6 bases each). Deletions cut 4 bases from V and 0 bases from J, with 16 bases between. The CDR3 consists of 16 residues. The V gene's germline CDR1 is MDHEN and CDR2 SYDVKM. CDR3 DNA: TGTGCCAGCAGTTCCCCGGGGGCGCCCCGCTCCTACGAGCAGTACTTC. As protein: CASSSPGAPRSYEQYF.

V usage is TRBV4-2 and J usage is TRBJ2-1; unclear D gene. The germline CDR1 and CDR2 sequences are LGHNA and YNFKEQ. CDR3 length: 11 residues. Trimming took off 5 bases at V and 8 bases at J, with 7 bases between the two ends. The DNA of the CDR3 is TGTGCCAGCAGCTACCGGGATGAGCAGTTCTTC. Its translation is CASSYRDEQFF.

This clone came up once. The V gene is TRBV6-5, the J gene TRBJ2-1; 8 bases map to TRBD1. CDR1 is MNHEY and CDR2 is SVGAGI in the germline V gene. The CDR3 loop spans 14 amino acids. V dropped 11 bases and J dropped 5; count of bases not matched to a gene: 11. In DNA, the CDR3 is TGTGCCTGCAAGGTGGCAGGGGGCCACAATGAGCAGTTCTTC. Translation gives CACKVAGGHNEQFF.